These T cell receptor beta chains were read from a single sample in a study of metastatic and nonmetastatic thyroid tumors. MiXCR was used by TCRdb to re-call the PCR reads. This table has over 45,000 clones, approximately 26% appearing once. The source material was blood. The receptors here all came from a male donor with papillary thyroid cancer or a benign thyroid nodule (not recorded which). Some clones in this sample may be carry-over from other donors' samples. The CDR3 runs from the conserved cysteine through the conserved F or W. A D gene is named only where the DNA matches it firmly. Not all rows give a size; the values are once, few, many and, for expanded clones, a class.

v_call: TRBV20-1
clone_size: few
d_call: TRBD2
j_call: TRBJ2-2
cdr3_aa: CSARDSVTSGRTTGELFF
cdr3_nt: TGCAGTGCTAGAGATTCTGTCACTAGCGGGAGGACAACCGGGGAGCTGTTTTTT

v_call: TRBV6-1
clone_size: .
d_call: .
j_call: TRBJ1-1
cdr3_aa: CASSEKVTEAFF
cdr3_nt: TGTGCCAGCAGTGAGAAAGTCACTGAAGCTTTCTTT

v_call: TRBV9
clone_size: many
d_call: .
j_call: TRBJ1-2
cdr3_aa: CASSATRDARYGYTF
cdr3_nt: TGTGCCAGCAGCGCTACCCGGGACGCCAGGTATGGCTACACCTTC

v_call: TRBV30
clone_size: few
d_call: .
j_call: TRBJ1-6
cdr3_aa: CACLTLSGSPLHF
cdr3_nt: TGTGCCTGCCTCACACTGAGTGGTTCACCCCTCCACTTT

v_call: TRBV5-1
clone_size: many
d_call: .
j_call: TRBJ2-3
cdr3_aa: CASSSQGDWRADTQYF
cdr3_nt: TGCGCCAGCAGCTCCCAAGGGGACTGGAGAGCAGATACGCAGTATTTT

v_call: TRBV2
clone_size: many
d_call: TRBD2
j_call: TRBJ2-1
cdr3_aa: CASRDTSGTYNEQFF
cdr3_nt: TGTGCCAGCCGCGATACTAGCGGGACTTACAATGAGCAGTTCTTC

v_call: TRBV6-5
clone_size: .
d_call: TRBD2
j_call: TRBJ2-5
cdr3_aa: CASSYGTSGSREETQYF
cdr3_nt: TGTGCCAGCAGTTACGGGACTAGCGGGAGTAGGGAAGAGACCCAGTACTTC

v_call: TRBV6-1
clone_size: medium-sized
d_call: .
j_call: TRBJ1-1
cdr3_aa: CASSSGGGLNTEAFF
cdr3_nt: TGTGCCAGCAGCTCAGGCGGGGGCTTGAACACTGAAGCTTTCTTT

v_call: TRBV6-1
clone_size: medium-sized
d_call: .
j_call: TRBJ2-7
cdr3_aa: CASSEEASGSYEQYF
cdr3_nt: TGTGCCAGCAGTGAGGAAGCGAGCGGCTCCTACGAGCAGTACTTC

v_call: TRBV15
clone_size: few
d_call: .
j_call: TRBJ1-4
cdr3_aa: CATSRDVGGNEKLFF
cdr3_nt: TGTGCCACCAGCAGAGATGTAGGAGGTAATGAAAAACTGTTTTTT

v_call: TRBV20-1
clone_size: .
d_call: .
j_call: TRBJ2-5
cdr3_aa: CSSGRDIESWETQYF
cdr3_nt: TGCAGTTCTGGAAGAGATATTGAGTCATGGGAGACCCAGTACTTC

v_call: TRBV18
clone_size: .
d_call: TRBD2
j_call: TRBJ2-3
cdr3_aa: CASSPLSGNTDTQYF
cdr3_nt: TGTGCCAGCTCACCCCTTAGCGGGAATACAGATACGCAGTATTTT

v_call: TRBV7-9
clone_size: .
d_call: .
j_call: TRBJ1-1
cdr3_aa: CASSLPSTEAFF
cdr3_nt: TGTGCCAGCAGCCTGCCGAGCACTGAAGCTTTCTTT